This entry lists 13 T cell receptor beta chains sequenced from one sample in a study of T cell responses to AZD1222 COVID-19 vaccine. TCRdb keeps only in-frame clones here, not all; method: immunoSEQ multiplex PCR. The sample yields 150,000 to 200,000 clones, approximately 90% seen once. Specimen: peripheral blood, collected on day 0 of AZD1222 vaccination. The origin of the receptors is an adult in good health.

The rearrangement uses TRBV5-4 and TRBJ1-2, with 7 bases lining up with TRBD1. After removal of 4 bases from V and 6 bases from J, the junction contained 6 bases not matched to a gene. Germline assignment: CDR1 SGHNT and CDR2 YYREEE (reference sequence). This CDR3 region has 13 residues. Written as DNA, the CDR3 is TGTGCCAGCAGCCTGGACAGGACGAATGGCTACACCTTC. Its protein is CASSLDRTNGYTF.

The chain couples TRBV3-1 (or the pseudogene TRBV3-2) to TRBJ1-4; maybe TRBD1 (6 bases). The CDR3 runs to 14 residues. V was pared by 3 bases and J by 4 bases, with 9 bases between. Germline V gene data show CDR1 as LGHDT and CDR2 as YNNKEL (reference sequence). The CDR3 DNA is TGTGCCAGCAGCCACAGGGGCGGTAATGAAAAACTGTTTTTT. Translation: CASSHRGGNEKLFF.

The V gene is TRBV7-9, the J gene TRBJ2-5; D possibly uses TRBD1 or TRBD2 (5 bases each). Deletions cut 5 bases from V and 5 bases from J, with 27 bases between. Germline V gene data show CDR1 as SEHNR and CDR2 as FQNEAQ (reference sequence). The CDR3 contains 18 residues. CDR3 sequence: CASSQKSGVWGYGETQYF. The DNA of the CDR3 is TGTGCCAGCAGCCAAAAATCCGGGGTTTGGGGCTATGGTGAGACCCAGTACTTC.

This chain joins TRBV9 and TRBJ2-5; D could derive from TRBD1 or TRBD2 (5 bases each). CDR1 and CDR2 from the germline V gene are SGDLS and YYNGEE. The CDR3 is 15 amino acids. V shed 3 bases and J shed 5 bases, with 17 bases lying between them. CDR3 protein: CASSERGSLGETQYF. As DNA, the CDR3 is TGTGCCAGCAGCGAGAGGGGCAGCCTCGGGGAGACCCAGTACTTC.

The chain carries TRBV13 and TRBJ2-1; no reliable D call. Germline CDR1 and CDR2: PRHDT and FYEKMQ (reference sequence). There are 15 residues in the CDR3. Trimming took off 2 bases at V and 2 bases at J, with 10 bases between the two ends. CDR3 bases: TGTGCCAGCAGCTTATTAGTTGGTACCTACAATGAGCAGTTCTTC. Its translation: CASSLLVGTYNEQFF.

V is TRBV4-3 and J is TRBJ1-5, with 10 positions matching TRBD1. CDR1 and CDR2 from the germline V gene are LGHNA and YSLEER. The V gene end was trimmed by 2 bases and the J gene end by 6 bases; junction bases not matched to a gene: 4. The CDR3 loop spans 15 amino acids. The CDR3 protein is CASSQTRTGGQPQHF. CDR3 DNA: TGCGCCAGCAGCCAAACTCGGACAGGGGGTCAGCCCCAGCATTTT.

The rearrangement joins TRBV5-5 to TRBJ1-3; 9 bases match TRBD1. The V and J ends lost 4 bases and 2 bases, in that order; junction bases with no gene match: 7. The CDR3 is 16 residues long. Germline V gene data show CDR1 as SGHKS and CDR2 as YYEKEE (reference sequence). The CDR3 bases are TGTGCCAGCAGCGCCACAGGGGGCATCGCTGGAAACACCATATATTTT. Its protein is CASSATGGIAGNTIYF.

The rearrangement joins TRBV9 to TRBJ1-2; perhaps TRBD1 as D (6 bases). With 4 bases removed from V and 4 bases from J, the gap between germline ends came to 14 bases. This CDR3 is 14 amino acids long. From germline, CDR1 is SGDLS and CDR2 YYNGEE. The CDR3: CASSRGDTVYGYTF. CDR3 in DNA: TGTGCCAGCAGCCGTGGGGACACCGTCTATGGCTACACCTTC.

A few counts support this clone. This chain links TRBV2 with TRBJ1-6; no definite D call. CDR3 length: 14 amino acids. The germline CDR1 and CDR2 sequences are SNHLY and FYNNEI. Trimming pared 1 base from V and 7 bases from J, leaving 8 bases between. This chain's CDR3 is CASSEVSGNSPLHF. The CDR3 bases are TGTGCCAGCAGTGAAGTTAGTGGAAATTCACCCCTCCACTTT.

This clone has a handful of counts. The gene calls are TRBV18 and TRBJ1-4; D is uncertain. V was clipped by 5 bases and J by 0 bases, with 7 bases between them. In germline, CDR1 is KGHSH, CDR2 LQKENI. The CDR3 spans 14 residues. CDR3 coding DNA: TGTGCCAGCTCAGGAATATCAACTAATGAAAAACTGTTTTTT. Translated: CASSGISTNEKLFF.

The chain uses TRBV7-3 and TRBJ2-2; weak D call: TRBD2 (5 bases). V lost 0 bases and J 7 bases, leaving 15 bases between the germline ends. The CDR3 runs 16 residues. CDR1 is SGHTA and CDR2 is FQGTGA in the germline V gene. DNA of the CDR3: TGTGCCAGCAGCTTAACGGGCCTCCAAGGAGGCGGGGAGCTGTTTTTT. This codes for CASSLTGLQGGGELFF.

This clone appeared once. V is TRBV6-2 or TRBV6-3 and J is TRBJ2-1; possibly TRBD1 for D (5 bases). The CDR3 is 12 residues long. Trimming pared 2 bases from V and 8 bases from J, leaving 7 bases between. Germline-derived CDR1 and CDR2 are MNHEY and SVGEGT. The DNA of the CDR3 is TGTGCCAGCAGTTACGTGACAGATGAGCAGTTCTTC. Translating it yields CASSYVTDEQFF.

The DNA of the CDR3 is TGCGCCAGCAGCCCCGAGGGACTAGCGGGCCAAGAGACCCAGTACTTC. It is translated as CASSPEGLAGQETQYF. The chain recombines TRBV4-3 with TRBJ2-5, with 12 nucleotides matching TRBD2. CDR1 is LGHNA, CDR2 YSLEER, per germline. V shed 4 bases, J shed 1 base, and the junction held 4 bases outside the gene matches. This CDR3 is 16 amino acids long.